Following are 26 T cell receptor beta chains from one sample sequenced in a study of T cell repertoires in cytomegalovirus infection. TCRdb used MiXCR to reprocess the reads, holding one entry per CDR3 protein. The data hold some 300,000 distinct CDR3 sequences, with 9.6% observed a single time. The sequenced sample consisted of PBMCs. Source of these receptors: a human donor in good health (CMV status not recorded). Some clones in this sample may be carry-over from other donors' samples.

This clonotype was counted at least ten times. The rearrangement uses TRBV28 and TRBJ2-5, with D unclear. The CDR3 has 11 amino acids. The germline CDR1 and CDR2 sequences are MDHEN and SYDVKM. V was pared by 4 bases and J by 5 bases, with 5 bases between. CDR3 loop: CASSSTETQYF. Written as DNA, the CDR3 is TGTGCCAGCAGTTCGACCGAGACCCAGTACTTC.

This clonotype was detected ten times or more. This rearrangement joins TRBV29-1 to TRBJ2-1; possible D gene TRBD1, 6 bases. This CDR3 is built from 16 residues. V was shortened by 0 bases and J by 8 bases, with 20 bases between the two germline ends. Per germline, CDR1 SQVTM and CDR2 ANQGSEA. CDR3 nucleotide sequence: TGCAGCGTTGAAGATCATTGGGGGCGCGGTTCGGATGAGCAGTTCTTC. This encodes CSVEDHWGRGSDEQFF.

Details on this clonotype: A much larger clone sits a single nucleotide away, making a read error possible. The chain joins TRBV2 to TRBJ2-2; no firm D call. Germline V lookup: CDR1 SNHLY, CDR2 FYNNEI. The CDR3 has 12 residues. Trimming stripped 2 bases from V and 3 bases from J, with 1 base between. CDR3: CASSEYTGELFF. The CDR3 DNA is TGTGCCAGCAGTGAATACACCGGGGAGCTGTTTTTT.

The chain uses TRBV20-1 and TRBJ1-4; TRBD1 might be the D (5 bases). The germline V gene encodes CDR1 DFQATT and CDR2 SNEGSKA (reference sequence). The CDR3 contains 14 residues. Trimming took 3 bases from V and 8 from J, leaving 16 bases between them. The CDR3 DNA follows: TGCAGTGCTAGGAGGGGAGGGGTTGGGGAAAAACTGTTTTTT. It encodes CSARRGGVGEKLFF.

This clonotype was detected ten times or more. The rearrangement links TRBV7-2 to TRBJ1-5, with D unclear. Germline V gene lookup returns CDR1 SGHTA and CDR2 FQGNSA. V was cut by 4 bases and J by 4 bases, with 8 bases left in between. The CDR3 has 13 residues. The CDR3 is CASSSLWNQPQHF. CDR3 bases: TGTGCCAGCAGCTCCCTGTGGAATCAGCCCCAGCATTTT.

The CDR3: CASSLVVAGLRETQYF. For the CDR3, the DNA is TGTGCCAGCAGCTTAGTTGTCGCGGGGCTCCGAGAGACCCAGTACTTC. The chain carries TRBV7-2 and TRBJ2-5, with a possible D match to TRBD2 (6 bases). Per the germline V gene, CDR1 is SGHTA and CDR2 is FQGNSA. The CDR3 spans 16 residues. Trimming left V 1 base short and J 4 bases short, with 16 bases between. The complete variable domain, with remaining parts taken from reference TRBV7-2 and TRBJ2-5, reads GAGVSQSPSNKVTEKGKDVELRCDPISGHTALYWYRQSLGQGLEFLIYFQGNSAPDKSGLPSDRFSAERTGGSVSTLTIQRTQQEDSAVYLCASSLVVAGLRETQYFGPGTRLLVL.

This clonotype was detected only once. A read error is possible here, since a much larger clone lies one base away. The gene calls are TRBV29-1 and TRBJ1-1; D gene uncertain. V dropped 4 bases and J dropped 1 base, with 7 bases sitting between them. The CDR3 is 12 residues long. The V gene's germline CDR1 is SQVTM and CDR2 ANQGSEA. The CDR3: CSVGRKNTEAFF. CDR3 nucleotides: TGCAGCGTTGGGCGGAAGAACACTGAAGCTTTCTTT. Based on the CDR3 plus reference TRBV29-1 and TRBJ1-1, the full variable domain is SAVISQKPSRDICQRGTSLTIQCQVDSQVTMMFWYRQQPGQSLTLIATANQGSEATYESGFVIDKFPISRPNLTFSTLTVSNMSPEDSSIYLCSVGRKNTEAFFGQGTRLTVV.

This clonotype was observed at least ten times. CDR3 loop: CASSPGGGSSTDTQYF. The CDR3 coding sequence is TGTGCCAGCAGCCCCGGAGGAGGAAGTAGCACAGATACGCAGTATTTT. This sequence joins TRBV6-1 and TRBJ2-3; possibly TRBD2 for D (5 bases). Germline lookup yields CDR1 MNHNS and CDR2 SASEGT. V lost 6 bases to trimming and J lost 0 bases, with 16 bases between them. The CDR3 spans 16 residues.

This clonotype was seen repeatedly, ten times or more. The chain couples TRBV12-3 or TRBV12-4 to TRBJ2-5, with TRBD1 as a possible D gene (5 bases). The CDR3 covers 14 residues. Deletions cut 4 bases from V and 7 bases from J, with 16 bases between. This CDR3 is CASSYLQGRGTQYF. As DNA, the CDR3 is TGTGCCAGCAGTTACCTCCAGGGTCGCGGGACCCAGTACTTC.

This clonotype was detected a few times. In DNA, the CDR3 is TGCAGTGCTAGGGACAGCTCCATACCCACTGAAGCTTTCTTT. Amino acid sequence: CSARDSSIPTEAFF. The rearrangement links TRBV20-1 to TRBJ1-1, with D perhaps matching TRBD1 (6 bases). From germline, CDR1 is DFQATT and CDR2 SNEGSKA (reference sequence). The CDR3 has 14 residues. Trimming removed 3 bases from V and 4 bases from J, with 15 bases in between.

This clonotype was picked up many times. The chain couples TRBV7-2 to TRBJ1-1; D remains unclear. The CDR3 totals 14 residues. Germline CDR1 SGHTA, CDR2 FQGNSA. Trimming cost V 1 base and J 3 bases, with 9 bases left between them. The CDR3 nucleotides read TGTGCCAGCAGCTTAGACAGCGGACACACTGAAGCTTTCTTT. Protein: CASSLDSGHTEAFF.

This clonotype has only a few counts. The rearrangement links TRBV29-1 to TRBJ2-1; perhaps TRBD2 as D (5 bases). V lost 6 bases and J 7 bases, leaving 16 bases between the germline ends. From germline, CDR1 is SQVTM and CDR2 ANQGSEA. The CDR3 consists of 13 residues. The CDR3 DNA follows: TGCAGCGTGGTGACTATCCGGAGGAATGAGCAGTTCTTC. Amino acid sequence: CSVVTIRRNEQFF.

The chain links TRBV18 to TRBJ1-2; 8 nucleotides line up with TRBD1. Trimming at V came to 3 bases and at J to 4 bases, leaving 4 bases not matched to a gene. Germline CDR1 KGHSH, CDR2 LQKENI. This CDR3 region has 14 residues. CDR3 loop: CASSPPGTGYGYTF. The CDR3 DNA sequence: TGTGCCAGCTCACCCCCCGGGACAGGCTATGGCTACACCTTC.

This clonotype was seen repeatedly, ten times or more. The gene calls are TRBV6-2 or TRBV6-3 and TRBJ2-7, with D maybe TRBD2 (5 bases). Germline V lookup: CDR1 MNHEY, CDR2 SVGEGT. This CDR3 is built from 14 residues. V lost 6 bases and J 2 bases, leaving 14 bases between the germline ends. The CDR3 region is CASRVLGHTYEQYF. The CDR3 DNA follows: TGTGCCAGCAGAGTACTAGGTCATACCTACGAGCAGTACTTC.

This clonotype was found many times. The chain employs TRBV6-1 and TRBJ2-2; D remains unclear. Germline lookup yields CDR1 MNHNS and CDR2 SASEGT. V gave up 3 bases and J gave up 2 bases, with 7 bases separating them. The CDR3 extends over 14 amino acids. The CDR3 nucleotides are TGTGCCAGCAGTGATCTATCAAACACCGGGGAGCTGTTTTTT. It translates to CASSDLSNTGELFF.

This clonotype appeared a few times. The V gene is TRBV6-2 or TRBV6-3, the J gene TRBJ2-1, with a possible D match to TRBD2 (7 bases). V lost 6 bases and J lost 12, with 15 bases in between. Germline-derived CDR1 and CDR2 are MNHEY and SVGEGT. This CDR3 has 12 amino acids. CDR3 DNA: TGTGCCAGCAGCGGGGGCCCGGGGGGGCAGTTCTTC. It is translated as CASSGGPGGQFF.

This clonotype has a count of ten or more. The chain uses TRBV19 and TRBJ1-5; D is unresolved. The germline V gene encodes CDR1 LNHDA and CDR2 SQIVND (reference sequence). Deletions cut 6 bases from V and 13 bases from J, with 16 bases between. The CDR3 spans 12 residues. CDR3 DNA sequence: TGTGCCAGTAGACCCCCCGCCGGATCTCAGCATTTT. It translates to CASRPPAGSQHF. Full variable domain (remainder filled in from reference TRBV19 and TRBJ1-5): DGGITQSPKYLFRKEGQNVTLSCEQNLNHDAMYWYRQDPGQGLRLIYYSQIVNDFQKGDIAEGYSVSREKKESFPLTVTSAQKNPTAFYLCASRPPAGSQHFGDGTRLSIL.

This clonotype was recorded at least ten times. The chain uses TRBV2 and TRBJ2-3; the D gene is possibly TRBD2 (6 bases). V was shortened by 7 bases and J by 4 bases, with 15 bases between the two germline ends. CDR3 length equals 14 residues. Germline lookup yields CDR1 SNHLY and CDR2 FYNNEI. In DNA, the CDR3 is TGTGCCAGCACCGGACGGGGGTCCCCAGATACGCAGTATTTT. Residues: CASTGRGSPDTQYF.

This clonotype was recorded many times. The rearrangement uses TRBV12-3 or TRBV12-4 and TRBJ1-2; tentatively, D is TRBD1 (6 bases). V was trimmed by 6 bases and J by 6 bases, leaving 11 bases between them. This CDR3 is built from 12 residues. The CDR3 reads CASRWDINGYTF. CDR3 coding DNA: TGTGCCAGCAGGTGGGACATCAATGGCTACACCTTC.

This clonotype has a count of ten or more. The chain has TRBV29-1 and TRBJ1-1; no clear D. CDR1 SQVTM and CDR2 ANQGSEA come from the germline V gene. The CDR3 spans 11 residues. Trimming stripped 4 bases from V and 1 base from J, with 4 bases between. The CDR3: CSVVENTEAFF. As DNA, the CDR3 is TGCAGCGTTGTGGAGAACACTGAAGCTTTCTTT.

This clonotype was recorded many times. The chain is built from TRBV5-5 and TRBJ2-6, with D perhaps TRBD2 (7 bases). CDR3 size: 14 residues. Trimming cost V 7 bases and J 2 bases, with 10 bases left between them. The germline V gene encodes CDR1 SGHKS and CDR2 YYEKEE (reference sequence). CDR3 in amino acids: CASRGATGANVLTF. Written as DNA, the CDR3 is TGTGCCAGCCGGGGGGCTACTGGGGCCAACGTCCTGACTTTC.

This clonotype was recorded many times. The CDR3 reads CASSPLPRGANTDTQYF. CDR3 nucleotide sequence: TGTGCCAGCAGCCCCCTCCCCCGGGGGGCCAACACAGATACGCAGTATTTT. The J gene is TRBJ2-3, the V gene TRBV7-9; D might be TRBD2 (7 bases). V lost 5 bases and J lost 2, with 20 bases in between. Germline V gives CDR1 SEHNR, CDR2 FQNEAQ (reference sequence). CDR3 length equals 17 residues. The full variable domain, in which reference TRBV7-9 and TRBJ2-3 provide the parts outside the CDR3, is DTGVSQNPRHKITKRGQNVTFRCDPISEHNRLYWYRQTLGQGPEFLTYFQNEAQLEKSRLLSDRFSAERPKGSFSTLEIQRTEQGDSAMYLCASSPLPRGANTDTQYFGPGTRLTVL.

This clonotype was detected ten times or more. The chain employs TRBV7-2 and TRBJ1-1; D not certain. This CDR3 is 14 amino acids long. Germline lookup yields CDR1 SGHTA and CDR2 FQGNSA. V lost 5 bases and J 0 bases, leaving 10 bases between the germline ends. The CDR3 sequence: CASSRLTMNTEAFF. The CDR3 coding sequence is TGTGCCAGCAGCCGACTGACCATGAACACTGAAGCTTTCTTT.

This clonotype was seen more than once but under ten times. This chain joins TRBV6-2 or TRBV6-3 and TRBJ2-2, with D hard to call. Trimming left V 6 bases short and J 5 bases short, with 4 bases between. The length of the CDR3 is 11 residues. Germline-derived CDR1 and CDR2 are MNHEY and SVGEGT. CDR3 sequence: CASSWTGELFF. CDR3 sequence (DNA): TGTGCCAGCAGCTGGACCGGGGAGCTGTTTTTT.

To note about this clonotype: Given the absence of the conserved phenylalanine or tryptophan at the CDR3 end, a read error is likely. V usage is TRBV28 and J usage is TRBJ1-6; TRBD1 aligns across 7 bases. This CDR3 has 16 amino acids. Germline CDR1 is MDHEN and CDR2 is SYDVKM. Losses at the gene ends were 2 bases for V and 9 bases for J; bases not matched to a gene: 10. CDR3 sequence (DNA): TGTGCCAGCAGTTTAGGTCGGGTCCAGGGGGTTTCACCCCTCCACGTT. As protein: CASSLGRVQGVSPLHV.

This clonotype showed up just a few times. This chain connects TRBV20-1 to TRBJ1-5; no definite D call. The V gene lost 3 bases and the J gene lost 0 bases, with 12 bases spanning the gap. There are 15 residues in the CDR3. The germline CDR1 and CDR2 sequences are DFQATT and SNEGSKA (reference sequence). Written as DNA, the CDR3 is TGCAGTGCTAGCCCCCGGGTAACTAGCAATCAGCCCCAGCATTTT. It specifies CSASPRVTSNQPQHF.